This T cell receptor (beta chain) was documented in a study of early T cells in non-severe SARS-CoV-2 infection (dated by TCRdb to about 2021). Study-wide context: TCR sequencing used bulk RNA from unsorted whole blood, so alpha and beta chains could not be paired. Findings and caveats that apply to the study as a whole: VDJdb matching was skewed toward anti-spike CD8 responses and likely underestimated virus-specific expansions, missing private and CD4 specificities.

The germline V gene encodes CDR1 LNHDA and CDR2 SQIVND (reference sequence). V gives up 3 bases and J gives up 5 bases, and the segment between their germline ends measures 10 bases. Counted from cysteine to phenylalanine, this CDR3 has 13 amino acids. The retained sequence is limited to the CDR3, 39 bases, with the frame set at the first base. The receptor library was made with 5' RACE. Instrument on record: NextSeq 500. In the TCR library protocol, unique molecular identifiers were attached to individual cDNA molecules to correct for PCR bias and sequencing error. TCR alpha and beta chains were both sequenced, and the abundances of alpha and beta sequences in each sample were closely correlated with each other. On the study's bioinformatics: V gene, J gene and CDR3 annotation of TCR sequences was performed with Decombinator V4. Expanded TCRs were defined as changing significantly between any two time points under a Poisson model with p below 0.0001. TCR abundances were normalised to the total number of TCRs sequenced per sample and were expressed as counts per million. MAIT TCRs were defined by TRAV1-2 paired with TRAJ12, TRAJ20 or TRAJ33, and iNKT TCRs by TRAV10 paired with TRAJ18. VDJdb, accessed on 1 November 2021, was searched for TCRs annotated for CMV, EBV and SARS-CoV-2, and TCRs annotated for more than one antigen were excluded. Starting from the raw public reads, TCRdb applied fastp trimming at Q25, assembled clones with MiXCR and retained in-frame beta chains. Rows merge per CDR3 protein into single entries with the most common DNA and genes. TCRdb, rather than the study authors, made the V and J calls. The sample contains tens of thousands of distinct CDR3 sequences, less than 7% of them found a single time. The biggest ten clones account for 3.5% to 4.5% of the sample.

A case-control design nested within a healthcare worker cohort in London, UK, was used, with weekly nasopharyngeal swab PCR tests and blood sampling performed. Healthcare workers were enrolled in the week of the UK lockdown, from 23 to 31 March 2020, and were followed every week for up to roughly 16 weeks. Only a few counts were recorded for this clonotype. Its antigen is still unknown. Base qualities are not provided; no much larger clone lies one nucleotide away. The chain is assembled from TRBV19 and TRBJ1-2; the D gene assignment is ambiguous. Sequences were derived from whole blood, sampled at baseline. The TCR originated in an adult who was a healthcare worker with PCR-confirmed SARS-CoV-2 infection or an uninfected control (not recorded which). The CDR3 loop reads CASSIEQTYGYTF. The DNA sequence is as follows: TGTGCCAGTAGTATTGAACAAACTTATGGCTACACCTTC.